The entry below describes one T cell receptor beta chain. This CDR3 region has 10 residues. V shed 8 bases and J shed 6 bases, with 8 bases lying between them. The V gene's germline CDR1 is SNHLY and CDR2 FYNNEI. RNA, at about 0.45 to 1 ug, was reverse transcribed with random hexamers. TCRdb processed the immunoSEQ multiplex PCR reads anew with MiXCR; each CDR3 protein has one entry. This table holds 120,000 or so distinct CDR3 sequences, nearly 95% found once. Bulk CD8+ and CD4+ cells came from magnetic negative isolation; CD8+ TEMRA by FACS. The sample belongs to a study of CD8 T cells in Susac syndrome.

Source material: CD4+ T cells from PBMCs. The TCR originated in a human donor in good health. The chain joins TRBV2 to TRBJ2-7; D could derive from TRBD1 or TRBD2 (5 bases each). In DNA, the CDR3 is TGTGCCAGCGTGGGGGTCGAGCAGTACTTC. Its translation: CASVGVEQYF.